This is a list of T cell receptor beta chains from one sample in a study of PD-1 blockade in mismatch repair-deficient tumors. The data were produced by immunoSEQ multiplex PCR, yet TCRdb's version contains in-frame clones alone and is incomplete. This sample yields some 16,000 clones, of which approximately 84% are seen a single time; under 3.5% belongs to the top ten. Source: PBMCs, taken 4 weeks after starting pembrolizumab. The receptors originated from an adult with mismatch repair-deficient cancer. The CDR3 runs from the conserved cysteine through the conserved F or W. D genes are given only for firm matches. Size tells how often a clone was seen (once, few, many) or the class of an expanded clone, and some rows leave it out.

d_call j_call v_call clone_size cdr3_nt cdr3_aa
TRBD1 TRBJ1-2 TRBV25-1 . TGTGCCAGCAGTGAATATAACAGGGGCGGCTACACCTTC CASSEYNRGGYTF
. TRBJ2-7 TRBV5-1 . TGCGCCAGCAGCTCGGACCCGGACTCTACTACGAGGCAGTACTTC CASSSDPDSTTRQYF
TRBD1 TRBJ1-5 TRBV12-5 once TGTGCTAGTGGAAGGCAGGGGGGTCAGCCCCAGCATTTT CASGRQGGQPQHF
. TRBJ2-7 TRBV6-1 . TGTGCCAGCAGACACCGGGACTCCTACGAGCAGTACTTC CASRHRDSYEQYF
TRBD1 TRBJ1-1 TRBV28 . TGTGCCAGCAGTCCACAGGGGTACAGGGAAGCTTTCTTT CASSPQGYREAFF
. TRBJ1-1 TRBV6-4 . TGTGCCAGCAGTGAATCAGAGAACACTGAAGCTTTCTTT CASSESENTEAFF
. TRBJ1-2 TRBV20-1 once TGCAGTGCTAACCCCGCCCCCAGGCACACCTTC CSANPAPRHTF
. TRBJ2-7 TRBV28 few TGTGCCAGCAGTTTACCCCCTTTGCGGGGACCCTCCTACGAGCAGTACTTC CASSLPPLRGPSYEQYF
TRBD1 TRBJ1-5 TRBV2 . TGTGCCAGCAGTAGAGACAGGGGGAGTGGGCAGCCCCAGCATTTT CASSRDRGSGQPQHF
TRBD1 TRBJ1-2 TRBV2 . TGTGCCAGCAGGGCTGGACAGGCCGTCTATGGCTACACCTTC CASRAGQAVYGYTF
TRBD2 TRBJ2-1 TRBV7-8 . TGTGCCAGCAGCTCTGCTAGCGGAGGCTACAATGAGCAGTTCTTC CASSSASGGYNEQFF
. TRBJ2-7 TRBV28 . TGTGCCAGCAGTCCCCAGACTCTTTCCTACGAGCAGTACTTC CASSPQTLSYEQYF
TRBD2 TRBJ2-1 TRBV19 . TGTGCCAGTACCCTCCGGGTAGCGGGAGGGCCCTTTCTGGGGCAGTTCTTC CASTLRVAGGPFLGQFF
TRBD1 TRBJ1-6 TRBV28 . TGTGCCAGCAGTTCCTCAGGGGGCTATAGTTCACCCCTCCACTTT CASSSSGGYSSPLHF
. TRBJ1-4 TRBV23-1 . TGCGCCAGTACGCTCGGGAGGCGGACGATACTAGCAACTAATGAAAAACTGTTTTTT CASTLGRRTILATNEKLFF
TRBD1 TRBJ2-7 TRBV6-5 few TGTGCCAGCAGTAGGTCCGGGACAGGATCTTACGAGCAGTACTTC CASSRSGTGSYEQYF
TRBD1 TRBJ2-1 TRBV5-1 . TGCGCCAGCAGCCTGACTGGACAGGGGGCAGTGGATGAGCAGTTCTTC CASSLTGQGAVDEQFF
TRBD1 TRBJ2-5 TRBV5-1 . TGCGCCAGCAGCGGATACAGGGGGCGCGGAGAGACCCAGTACTTC CASSGYRGRGETQYF
. TRBJ2-7 TRBV30 . TGTGCCTGGAGTCTGCAGGGCTACGAGCAGTACTTC CAWSLQGYEQYF
. TRBJ2-7 TRBV30 . TGTGCCGGGGCAGGGGCAGGGGAGCAGTACTTC CAGAGAGEQYF
. TRBJ1-5 TRBV5-1 . TGCGCCAGCAGCTTGGGAGAGAATCAGCCCCAGCATTTT CASSLGENQPQHF
TRBD1 TRBJ1-2 TRBV25-1 . TGTGCCAGCAGTTCGCCTGGGACAGGGGTTGGCTATGGCTACACCTTC CASSSPGTGVGYGYTF
. TRBJ2-4 TRBV21-1 . TGTGCCAGCACCCCAAGGGGACTAGGGAGGGTATTAGCCAAAAACATTCAGTACTTC CASTPRGLGRVLAKNIQYF
. TRBJ1-6 TRBV7-8 . TGTGCCAGCAGCTTAGTTAGGGGATCTAGCTCCTATAATTCACCCCTCCACTTT CASSLVRGSSSYNSPLHF
TRBD1 TRBJ2-7 TRBV5-1 . TGCGCCAGCAGCACCACGACAGGGGCCTACGAGCAGTACTTC CASSTTTGAYEQYF
TRBD2 TRBJ2-5 TRBV19 . TGTGCCAGTAGTATGGGACTAGCGGGAGGGCCGGAGACCCAGTACTTC CASSMGLAGGPETQYF